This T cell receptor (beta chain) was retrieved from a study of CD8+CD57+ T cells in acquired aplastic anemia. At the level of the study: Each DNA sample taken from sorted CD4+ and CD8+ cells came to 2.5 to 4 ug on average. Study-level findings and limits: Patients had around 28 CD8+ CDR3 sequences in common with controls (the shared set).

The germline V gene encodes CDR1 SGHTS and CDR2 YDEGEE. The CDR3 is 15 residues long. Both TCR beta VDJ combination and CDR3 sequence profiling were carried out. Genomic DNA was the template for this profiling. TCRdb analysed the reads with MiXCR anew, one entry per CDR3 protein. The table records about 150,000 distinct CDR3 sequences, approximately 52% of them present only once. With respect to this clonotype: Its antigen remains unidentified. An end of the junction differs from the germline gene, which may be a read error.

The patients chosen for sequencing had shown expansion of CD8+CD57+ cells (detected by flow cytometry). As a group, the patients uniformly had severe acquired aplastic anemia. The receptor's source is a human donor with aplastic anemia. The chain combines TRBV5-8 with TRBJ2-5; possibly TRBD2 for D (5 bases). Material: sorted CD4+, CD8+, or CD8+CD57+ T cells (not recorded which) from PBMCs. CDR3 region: CASSLEGSFGNERFF. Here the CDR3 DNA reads TGTGCCAGCAGCTTAGAGGGCAGCTTTGGGAATGAGCGGTTCTTC.